A single T cell receptor (beta chain) is shown here with its context. This clone appeared a few times. Its antigen is not yet known. No base quality values were provided; no much bigger clone lies one nucleotide off. The data were obtained in a study of cytomegalovirus exposure and HLA in healthy donors (dated by TCRdb to 2015 to 2018). General notes on the study: In an earlier analysis of 587 of the donors, approximately 260 Gb of sequence data and 100 million or so unique TCR beta sequences from 150 million to 200 million T cells were reported. Around 320 gigabases of sequencing data and around 87 million unique TCR sequences were included in an early release covering roughly 600 HLA-typed donors. The genetic ancestry cluster associated with self-reported Caucasian donors included 81% of the 398 genotyped donors. The study aimed to test whether cataloging public T cell receptors could reveal signatures of past pathogen exposure. The study used immunosequencing to profile the T cell repertoires of approximately 690 subjects and linked those repertoires to cytomegalovirus serostatus. Along with the 666-subject first cohort, a separate validation cohort of over 90 different subjects was used. The study combined high-throughput TCR immunosequencing, statistical association of individual TCRs with disease status, and machine learning to predict cytomegalovirus infection status. In a later analysis, previously published TCR beta repertoires from roughly 710 donors were re-analyzed and high-resolution HLA genotyping was added so that TCR occurrence patterns could be studied. Rather than drawing on any new phenotypic data, the later analysis identified candidate immune exposures from TCR beta sequences and the way those sequences occurred across donors. An earlier analysis of some 500 of the donors used high-throughput TCR beta sequencing to judge whether each TCR beta V gene segment behaved as functional or pseudogenic. Donor age, sex, ethnicity and CMV serostatus were collected together with the repertoire data. A later genetic analysis took genome-wide SNP genotypes for about 65% of the roughly 670 donors and used that subset as a discovery cohort. Every repertoire in the discovery cohort had been generated on one and the same sequencing platform. HLA typing covered class I and class II loci at four-digit resolution. Typing coverage varied by locus: about 620-630 donors for A, B, C, DRB1 and DQB1; approximately 500 for DQA1; approximately 610 for DPA1; roughly 450 for DPB1. Because of strong linkage in the cohort, roughly five DR-DQ haplotypes were treated as single units for association and clustering. Across 398 genotyped donors of the cohort, an average of about 240,000 unique TCR beta nucleotide sequences per donor were sequenced, and roughly 20% of those sequences were non-productive.

In total, 600 or so healthy bone marrow donors made up the cohort. At the time of sampling, every cohort member was nominally healthy, though immune exposures that went unrecorded were likely present. The donor tested CMV seropositive, placing the donor among the 250 to 350 seropositive members of the cohort. Every donor gave a peripheral blood sample, and the peripheral blood mononuclear cells from that sample were used for TCR beta sequencing. Genomic DNA extraction from the blood cell samples was performed with the Qiagen DNeasy Blood Extraction Kit. Library preparation was by the immunoSEQ multiplex PCR assay. A mixture of 60 forward primers for TCR Vbeta segments and 13 reverse primers for TCR Jbeta segments was used in the multiplex PCR. The CDR3 region of rearranged TCR beta genes was amplified from genomic DNA with a multiplex PCR assay. Amplified TCR beta libraries were sequenced as 87-base-pair reads on the Illumina HiSeq System. In the paper's pipeline: A later analysis tallied 75 million to 85 million unique TCR beta chains across the 700 or so repertoires, and some 12 million of those chains were shared by two or more donors. Raw reads were error-corrected and collapsed into unique sequences by a nearest-neighbor algorithm in which closely related sequences were merged to remove PCR and sequencing errors. CDR3 sequences were aligned to IMGT reference sequences to assign V, D and J gene segments. For a sequence to be retained, a match of at least six nucleotides to both a V gene segment and a J gene segment was required. A rearrangement was called productive if the CDR3 had no stop codons and remained in frame with V and J, and every other rearrangement was called non-productive. Following IMGT convention, CDR3 was defined as the stretch from the second conserved V-encoded cysteine to the conserved J-encoded phenylalanine. Sequences without an unambiguous match to a single V gene segment were excluded from the earlier analysis of over 500 of the donors. In an earlier analysis of several hundred of the donors, a V segment was called functional when productive rearrangements were above 56.7%, and segregating when the standard deviation between donors exceeded 5%. A statistical classification framework was built for diagnosing cytomegalovirus status from the catalog of TCR beta chain sequences. V and J gene assignment, in a later analysis, came from comparing TCR nucleotide sequences with IMGT/GENE-DB human TR gene sequences. Using the TCRdist pipeline, a later analysis assigned CDR3 sequences along with most-parsimonious VDJ recombination scenarios. A later analysis defined each TCR beta chain by its CDR3 amino acid sequence plus V-gene family, and excluded reads lacking a unique V-gene family. As a way to deal with suspected cross-contamination and a sequencing artifact, a later analysis dropped approximately 590 nucleotide sequences that were highly shared and had low generation probability. In a later analysis, a clonal expansion index for each public chain was calculated from normalized within-repertoire ranks of inferred template counts. A later analysis computed generation probabilities with a VDJ recombination model fitted to out-of-frame rearrangements, and checked the results against IGoR. In a later analysis, hypergeometric tests were used to score TCR-TCR, TCR-HLA and TCR-CMV co-occurrence, with a repertoire-size bias correction applied to TCR pairs. False discovery rates were estimated in a later analysis by permuting HLA or CMV assignments 20 times. In a later analysis, co-occurring TCRs were grouped using DBSCAN, and TCRdist sequence similarity was added for clustering within HLA-allele-positive subsets. Repertoires with fewer than 30,000 or more than 120,000 public chains, plus five repertoires with anomalous nucleotide sharing, were excluded from co-occurrence clustering. TCRdb stores this immuneACCESS table with in-frame sequences only. Part of the clones is absent; in the studies checked, under half of the shortfall reflects unresolved V genes, and no reason is known for the rest. That table gives V, J and clone size, and the DNA gave D and trimming. Within this sample are about 190,000 clones, with about four fifths of them counted one time only. The biggest ten clones account for about 5% of the sample.

What the research found in general, with its limitations: According to a later genetic analysis, donors in an Asian-associated ancestry cluster had fewer N-insertions in productive TCRs than the approximately 710-donor mean. A further reported finding was that TCR beta sequences accurately predicted the HLA-A and HLA-B alleles for most subjects in the first cohort. In the study, some 160 TCR beta chains were listed as associated with cytomegalovirus. HLA typing was unavailable for some donors at each locus, so association tests used only the typed subset. A group of highly shared sequence variants was considered likely to be a technical artifact of the sequencing pipeline. A few of the identified cytomegalovirus-associated TCR beta chains were confirmed in vitro to be specific for cytomegalovirus antigens. The authors suggested that the approach could potentially be extended to other disease states and immunological phenotypes. In a later analysis, most CMV-associated TCR beta chains were found to appear HLA-restricted, with HLA associations seemingly driven largely by CMV exposure. Some IMGT-functional V segments, including TRBV6-2 and TRBV6-3, could not be distinguished by the 87-base-pair reads and were therefore excluded. While some public TCRs were present in many individuals, most TCR sequences turned up only very rarely across donors. For the cohort, immune exposure information was limited to CMV serostatus. The earlier analysis of approximately 560 of the donors excluded 15 to 20 rarely observed V segments, including chromosome 9 orphons, because counts were too low. Broadly in line with IMGT annotations, most TCR beta V segments showed up in productive rearrangements about 87% or about 30% of the time in an earlier analysis of several hundred of the donors. In a later analysis, about 17,000 TCR beta sequences were associated with specific HLA alleles at a false discovery rate of 0.05. Roughly uniform sequencing depth across donors was assumed in presence/absence analyses, although this assumption may not hold. According to a later analysis, TCR association rates differed among HLA loci, with DRB1 alleles showing the most associated TCRs and HLA-C alleles showing the fewest. The classifier was reported to diagnose cytomegalovirus status with high specificity and sensitivity in both the original cohort and the validation cohort. This cohort had only TCR beta chains sequenced, and the lack of alpha or paired-chain data limited which features could be detected. An association between a missense DCLRE1C variant and V-gene and J-gene trimming of TCR beta chains was found in a later genetic analysis and replicated in an independent cohort. Correlated functional status among segregating V segments might reflect linkage disequilibrium, but an unknown experimental factor could not be ruled out. A later analysis reported that several top co-occurrence clusters appeared linked to parvovirus B19, influenza, CMV and Epstein-Barr virus. Assigning TCR associations to individual alleles was difficult when HLA alleles, especially DR and DQ, strongly co-occurred. A later analysis found that HLA-associated TCR beta chains were more clonally expanded and had lower generation probabilities than equally common non-associated chains.

V is cut back by 8 bases and J by 4 bases, with 4 bases in the junction unmatched. CDR1 and CDR2 are read off the germline V gene as MGHRA and YSYEKL. The CDR3 holds 13 amino acids from the cysteine to the phenylalanine. Only the CDR3 DNA stays, 39 bases, in frame from base 1. This chain is built from TRBV4-1 and TRBJ1-4; 7 bases in between match TRBD1. The material sequenced was PBMCs. The TCR sequence derives from a man under 40 in good health and CMV-seropositive. The CDR3 has the sequence CASADRDNEKLFF. Here is the DNA: TGCGCCAGCGCAGACAGGGATAATGAAAAACTGTTTTTT.